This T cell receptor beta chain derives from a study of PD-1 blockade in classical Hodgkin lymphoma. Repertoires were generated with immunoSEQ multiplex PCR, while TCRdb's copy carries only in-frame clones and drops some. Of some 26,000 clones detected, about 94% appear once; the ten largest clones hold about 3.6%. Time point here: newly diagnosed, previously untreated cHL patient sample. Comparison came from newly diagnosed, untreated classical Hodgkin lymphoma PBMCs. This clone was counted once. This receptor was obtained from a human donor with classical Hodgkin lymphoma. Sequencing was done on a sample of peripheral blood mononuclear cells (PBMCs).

The CDR3 DNA reads as TGTGCCAGCAGTGAGTCTGGACAGGGACCCACTGAAGCTTTCTTT. Its translation is CASSESGQGPTEAFF. V gene TRBV2 combines with J gene TRBJ1-1; TRBD1 matches at 8 bases. The CDR3 sequence is 15 residues long. Germline V gives CDR1 SNHLY, CDR2 FYNNEI. V lost 3 bases, J lost 4 bases, and 7 bases stayed unmatched. Combining the CDR3 with reference TRBV2 and TRBJ1-1 gives the whole variable domain EPEVTQTPSHQVTQMGQEVILRCVPISNHLYFYWYRQILGQKVEFLVSFYNNEISEKSEIFDDQFSVERPDGSNFTLKIRSTKLEDSAMYFCASSESGQGPTEAFFGQGTRLTVV.